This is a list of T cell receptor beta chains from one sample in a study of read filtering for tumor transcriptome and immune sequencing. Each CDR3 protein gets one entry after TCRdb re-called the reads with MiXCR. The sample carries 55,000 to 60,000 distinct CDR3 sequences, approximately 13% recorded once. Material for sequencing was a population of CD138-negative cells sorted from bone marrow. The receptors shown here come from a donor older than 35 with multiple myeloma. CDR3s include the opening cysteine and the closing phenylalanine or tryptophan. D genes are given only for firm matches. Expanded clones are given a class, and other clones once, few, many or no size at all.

CSALSTVRSINYGYTF,TGCAGTGCACTTTCCACCGTACGTTCCATTAACTATGGCTACACCTTC,TRBJ1-2,TRBV20-1,-,many
CASSPGRTWDTQYF,TGTGCCAGCAGCCCCGGGAGAACCTGGGATACGCAGTATTTT,TRBJ2-3,TRBV14,-,many
CASGLQGARELFF,TGTGCCAGCGGTCTGCAGGGGGCCAGGGAGCTGTTTTTT,TRBJ2-2,TRBV6-4,TRBD1,-
CASSDGQGYRSEAFF,TGTGCCAGCAGTGATGGACAGGGGTACCGGTCTGAAGCTTTCTTT,TRBJ1-1,TRBV6-5,TRBD1,-
CASSSGGATNEKLFF,TGTGCCAGCAGCTCGGGGGGCGCAACTAATGAAAAACTGTTTTTT,TRBJ1-4,TRBV6-5,-,many
CASSSVRGHPEAFF,TGTGCCAGCAGTTCAGTCAGGGGGCATCCCGAAGCTTTCTTT,TRBJ1-1,TRBV25-1,TRBD1,-
CASSQNGSTGGLNTGELFF,TGCGCCAGCAGCCAAAACGGCAGTACAGGTGGCTTGAACACCGGGGAGCTGTTTTTT,TRBJ2-2,TRBV4-1,-,few
CASSALRRGYNEQFF,TGTGCCAGTAGTGCACTCAGGAGAGGGTACAATGAGCAGTTCTTC,TRBJ2-1,TRBV19,-,many
CASSLEWTGELFF,TGTGCCAGCAGCTTAGAATGGACCGGGGAGCTGTTTTTT,TRBJ2-2,TRBV11-2,-,many
CASSPWEATNEKLFF,TGTGCCAGCAGCCCTTGGGAGGCAACTAATGAAAAACTGTTTTTT,TRBJ1-4,TRBV11-2,-,many
CASRASGGADEQFF,TGCGCCAGCAGGGCTAGCGGGGGGGCCGATGAGCAGTTCTTC,TRBJ2-1,TRBV5-1,TRBD2,-
CASSEKSTEINYEQYF,TGTGCCAGCAGTGAAAAATCGACAGAGATAAACTACGAGCAGTACTTC,TRBJ2-7,TRBV2,-,many
CASSFSGRADTQYF,TGCGCCAGCAGCTTCAGCGGGCGGGCAGATACGCAGTATTTT,TRBJ2-3,TRBV5-1,-,-
CASSNRQGFLAAFF,TGTGCCAGCAGCAATAGACAGGGTTTTCTCGCGGCTTTCTTT,TRBJ1-1,TRBV7-2,TRBD1,many
CASSVPGTGRVGEAFF,TGTGCCAGCAGTGTCCCCGGGACAGGGAGGGTGGGTGAAGCTTTCTTT,TRBJ1-1,TRBV6-5,TRBD1,many
CASSWDEGTQYF,TGCGCCAGCAGCTGGGACGAGGGGACCCAGTACTTC,TRBJ2-5,TRBV5-1,-,many
CASSFPQRTPIAMTQYF,TGCGCCAGCAGTTTCCCCCAGCGGACACCCATCGCGATGACCCAGTACTTC,TRBJ2-5,TRBV28,-,-
CSARFRTRLKETQYF,TGCAGTGCTAGATTCCGGACTAGACTTAAAGAGACCCAGTACTTC,TRBJ2-5,TRBV20-1,TRBD2,-
CASSEFGGGAYEQFF,TGTGCCAGCAGTGAATTTGGCGGGGGGGCTTATGAGCAGTTCTTC,TRBJ2-1,TRBV2,TRBD2,many
CASSSNQRAKNIQYF,TGTGCCAGCAGCTCGAATCAGAGAGCCAAAAACATTCAGTACTTC,TRBJ2-4,TRBV12-3/TRBV12-4,-,-
CASSWRGDTEAFF,TGCGCCAGCAGCTGGAGGGGGGACACTGAAGCTTTCTTT,TRBJ1-1,TRBV5-1,-,many
CASIRGATNTGELFF,TGTGCCAGCATCCGGGGCGCCACGAACACCGGGGAGCTGTTTTTT,TRBJ2-2,TRBV7-9,-,many
CAWSARGRPYGYTF,TGTGCCTGGAGCGCCCGGGGTAGACCCTATGGCTACACCTTC,TRBJ1-2,TRBV30,-,few
CSAKRTNQPQHF,TGCAGTGCTAAAAGAACTAATCAGCCCCAGCATTTT,TRBJ1-5,TRBV20-1,-,many
CASSLQGQGAYEQYF,TGTGCCAGCAGTTTACAGGGACAGGGGGCATACGAGCAGTACTTC,TRBJ2-7,TRBV28,TRBD1,many
CASSLGASTDEQFF,TGTGCCAGCAGTTTAGGAGCTAGCACCGATGAGCAGTTCTTC,TRBJ2-1,TRBV28,-,many
CASSQGLRQGDQPQHF,TGTGCCAGCAGCCAAGGGTTGAGACAGGGGGATCAGCCCCAGCATTTT,TRBJ1-5,TRBV3-1,TRBD1,-
CSAGDSLTEAFF,TGCAGCGCCGGGGACAGTCTCACTGAAGCTTTCTTT,TRBJ1-1,TRBV29-1,TRBD1,many